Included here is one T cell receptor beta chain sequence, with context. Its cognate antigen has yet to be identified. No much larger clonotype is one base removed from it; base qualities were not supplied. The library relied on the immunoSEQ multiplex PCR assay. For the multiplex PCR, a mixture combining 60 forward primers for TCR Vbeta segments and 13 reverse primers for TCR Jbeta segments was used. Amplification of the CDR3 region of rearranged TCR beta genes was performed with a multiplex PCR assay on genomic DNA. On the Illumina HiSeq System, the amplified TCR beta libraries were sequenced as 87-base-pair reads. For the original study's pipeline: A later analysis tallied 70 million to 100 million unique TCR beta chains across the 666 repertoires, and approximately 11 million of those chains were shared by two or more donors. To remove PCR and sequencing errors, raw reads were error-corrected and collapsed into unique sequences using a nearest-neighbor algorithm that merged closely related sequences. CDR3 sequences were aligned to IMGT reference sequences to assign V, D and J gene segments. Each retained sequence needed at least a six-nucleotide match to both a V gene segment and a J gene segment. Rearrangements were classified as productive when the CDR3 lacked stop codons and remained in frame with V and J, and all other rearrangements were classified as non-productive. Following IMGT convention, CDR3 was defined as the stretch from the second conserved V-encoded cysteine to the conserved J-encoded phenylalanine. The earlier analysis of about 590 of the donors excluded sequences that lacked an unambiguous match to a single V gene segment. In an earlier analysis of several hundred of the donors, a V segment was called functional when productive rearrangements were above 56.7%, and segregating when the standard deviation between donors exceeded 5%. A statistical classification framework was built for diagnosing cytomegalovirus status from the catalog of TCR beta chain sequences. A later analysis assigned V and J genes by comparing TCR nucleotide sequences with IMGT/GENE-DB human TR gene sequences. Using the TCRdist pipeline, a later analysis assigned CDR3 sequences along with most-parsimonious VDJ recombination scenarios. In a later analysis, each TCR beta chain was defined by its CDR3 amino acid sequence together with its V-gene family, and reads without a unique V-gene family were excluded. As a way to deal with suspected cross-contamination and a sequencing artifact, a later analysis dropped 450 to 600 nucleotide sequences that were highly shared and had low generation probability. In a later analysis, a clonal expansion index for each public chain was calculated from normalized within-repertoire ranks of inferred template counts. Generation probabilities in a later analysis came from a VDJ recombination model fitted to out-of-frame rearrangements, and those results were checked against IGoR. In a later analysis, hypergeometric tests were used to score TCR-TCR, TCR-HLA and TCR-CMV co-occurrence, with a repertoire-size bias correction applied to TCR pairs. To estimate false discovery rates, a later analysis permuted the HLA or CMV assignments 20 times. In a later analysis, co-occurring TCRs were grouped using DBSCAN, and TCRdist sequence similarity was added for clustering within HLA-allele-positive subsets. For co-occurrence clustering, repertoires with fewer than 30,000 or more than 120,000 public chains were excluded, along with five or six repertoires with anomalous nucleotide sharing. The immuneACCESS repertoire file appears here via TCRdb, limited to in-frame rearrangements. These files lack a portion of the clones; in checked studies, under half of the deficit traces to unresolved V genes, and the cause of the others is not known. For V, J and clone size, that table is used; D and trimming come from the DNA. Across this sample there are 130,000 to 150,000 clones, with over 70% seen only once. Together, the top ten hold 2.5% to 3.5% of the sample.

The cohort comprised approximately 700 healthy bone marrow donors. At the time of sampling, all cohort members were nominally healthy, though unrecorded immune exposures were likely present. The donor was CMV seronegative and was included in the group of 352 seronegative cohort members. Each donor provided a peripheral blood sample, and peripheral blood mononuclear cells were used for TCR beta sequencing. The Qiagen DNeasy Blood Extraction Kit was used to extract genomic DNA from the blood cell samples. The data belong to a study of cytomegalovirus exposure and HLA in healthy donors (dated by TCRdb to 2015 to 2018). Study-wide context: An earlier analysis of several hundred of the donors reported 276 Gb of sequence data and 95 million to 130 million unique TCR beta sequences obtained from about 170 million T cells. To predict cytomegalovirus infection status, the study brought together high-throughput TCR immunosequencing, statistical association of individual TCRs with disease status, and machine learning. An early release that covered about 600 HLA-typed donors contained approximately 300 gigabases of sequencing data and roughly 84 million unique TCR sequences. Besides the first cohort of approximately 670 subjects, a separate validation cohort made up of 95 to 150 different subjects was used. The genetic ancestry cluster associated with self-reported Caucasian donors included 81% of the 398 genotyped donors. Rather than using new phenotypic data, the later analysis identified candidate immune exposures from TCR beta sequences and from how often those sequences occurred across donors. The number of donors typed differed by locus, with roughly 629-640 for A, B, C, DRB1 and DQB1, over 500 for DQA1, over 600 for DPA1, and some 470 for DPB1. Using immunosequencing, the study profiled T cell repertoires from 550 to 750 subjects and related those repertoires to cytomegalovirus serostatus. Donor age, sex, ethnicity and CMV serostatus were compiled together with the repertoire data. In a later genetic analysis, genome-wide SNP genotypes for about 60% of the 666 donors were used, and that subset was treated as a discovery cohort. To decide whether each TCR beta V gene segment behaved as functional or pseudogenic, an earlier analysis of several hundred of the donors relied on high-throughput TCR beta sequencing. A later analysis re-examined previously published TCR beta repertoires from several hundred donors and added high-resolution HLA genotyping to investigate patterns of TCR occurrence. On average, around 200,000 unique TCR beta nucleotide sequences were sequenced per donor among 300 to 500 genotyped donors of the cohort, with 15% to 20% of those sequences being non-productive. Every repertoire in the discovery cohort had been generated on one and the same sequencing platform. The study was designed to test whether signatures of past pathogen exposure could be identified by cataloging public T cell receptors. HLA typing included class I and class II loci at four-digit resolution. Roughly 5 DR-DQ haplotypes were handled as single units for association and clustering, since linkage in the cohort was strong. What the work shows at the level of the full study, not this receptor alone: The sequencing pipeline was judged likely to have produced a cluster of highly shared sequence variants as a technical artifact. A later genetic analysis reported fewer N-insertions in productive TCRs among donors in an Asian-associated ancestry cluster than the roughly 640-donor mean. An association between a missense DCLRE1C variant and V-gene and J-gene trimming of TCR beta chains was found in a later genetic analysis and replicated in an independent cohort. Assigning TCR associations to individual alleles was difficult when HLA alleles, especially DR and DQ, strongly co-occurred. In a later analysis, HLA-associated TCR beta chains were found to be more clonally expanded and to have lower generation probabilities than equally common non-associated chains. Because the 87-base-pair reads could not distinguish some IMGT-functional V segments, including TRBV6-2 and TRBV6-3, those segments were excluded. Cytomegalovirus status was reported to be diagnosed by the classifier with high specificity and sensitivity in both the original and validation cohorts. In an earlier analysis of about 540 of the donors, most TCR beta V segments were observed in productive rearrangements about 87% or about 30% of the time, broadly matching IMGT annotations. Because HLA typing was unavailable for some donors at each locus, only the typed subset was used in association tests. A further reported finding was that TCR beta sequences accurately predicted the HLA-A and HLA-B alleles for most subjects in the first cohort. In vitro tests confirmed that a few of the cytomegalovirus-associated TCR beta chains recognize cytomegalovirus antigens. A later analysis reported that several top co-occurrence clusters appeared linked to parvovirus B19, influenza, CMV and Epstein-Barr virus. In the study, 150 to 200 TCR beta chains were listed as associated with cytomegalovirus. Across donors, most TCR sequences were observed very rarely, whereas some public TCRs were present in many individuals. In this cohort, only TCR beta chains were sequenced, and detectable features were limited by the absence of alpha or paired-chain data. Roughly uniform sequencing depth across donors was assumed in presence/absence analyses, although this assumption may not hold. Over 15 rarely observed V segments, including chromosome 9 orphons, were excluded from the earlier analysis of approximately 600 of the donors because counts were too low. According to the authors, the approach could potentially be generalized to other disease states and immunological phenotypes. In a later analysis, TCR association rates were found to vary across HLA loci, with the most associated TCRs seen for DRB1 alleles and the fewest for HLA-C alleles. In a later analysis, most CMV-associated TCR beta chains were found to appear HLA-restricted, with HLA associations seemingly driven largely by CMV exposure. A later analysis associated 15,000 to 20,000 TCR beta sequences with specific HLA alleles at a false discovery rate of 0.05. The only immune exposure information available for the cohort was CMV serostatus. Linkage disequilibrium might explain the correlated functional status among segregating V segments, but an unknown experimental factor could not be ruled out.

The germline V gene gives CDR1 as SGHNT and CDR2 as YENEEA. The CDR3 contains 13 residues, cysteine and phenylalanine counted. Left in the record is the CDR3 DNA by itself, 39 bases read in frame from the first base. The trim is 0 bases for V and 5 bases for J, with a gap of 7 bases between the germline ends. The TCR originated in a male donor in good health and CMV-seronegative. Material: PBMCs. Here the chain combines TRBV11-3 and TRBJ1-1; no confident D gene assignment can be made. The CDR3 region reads CASSLDGSTEAFF. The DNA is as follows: TGTGCCAGCAGCTTAGATGGGAGTACTGAAGCTTTCTTT.